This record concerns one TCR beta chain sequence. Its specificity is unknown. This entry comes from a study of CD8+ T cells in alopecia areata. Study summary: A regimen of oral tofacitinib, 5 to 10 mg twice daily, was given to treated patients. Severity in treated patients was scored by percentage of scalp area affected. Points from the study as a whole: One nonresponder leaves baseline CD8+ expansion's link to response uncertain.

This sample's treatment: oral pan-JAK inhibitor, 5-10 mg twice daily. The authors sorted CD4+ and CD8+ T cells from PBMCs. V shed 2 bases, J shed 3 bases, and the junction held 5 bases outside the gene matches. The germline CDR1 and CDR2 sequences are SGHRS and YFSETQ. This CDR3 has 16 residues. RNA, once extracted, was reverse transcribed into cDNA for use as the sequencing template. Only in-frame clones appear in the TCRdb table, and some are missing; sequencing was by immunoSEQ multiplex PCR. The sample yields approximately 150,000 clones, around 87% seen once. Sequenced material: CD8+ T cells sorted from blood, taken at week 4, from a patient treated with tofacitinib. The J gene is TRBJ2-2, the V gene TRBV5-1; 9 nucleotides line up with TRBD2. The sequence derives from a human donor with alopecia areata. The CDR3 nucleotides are TGCGCCAGCAGCTTAGCGGGAGGACGATACACCGGGGAGCTGTTTTTT. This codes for CASSLAGGRYTGELFF.